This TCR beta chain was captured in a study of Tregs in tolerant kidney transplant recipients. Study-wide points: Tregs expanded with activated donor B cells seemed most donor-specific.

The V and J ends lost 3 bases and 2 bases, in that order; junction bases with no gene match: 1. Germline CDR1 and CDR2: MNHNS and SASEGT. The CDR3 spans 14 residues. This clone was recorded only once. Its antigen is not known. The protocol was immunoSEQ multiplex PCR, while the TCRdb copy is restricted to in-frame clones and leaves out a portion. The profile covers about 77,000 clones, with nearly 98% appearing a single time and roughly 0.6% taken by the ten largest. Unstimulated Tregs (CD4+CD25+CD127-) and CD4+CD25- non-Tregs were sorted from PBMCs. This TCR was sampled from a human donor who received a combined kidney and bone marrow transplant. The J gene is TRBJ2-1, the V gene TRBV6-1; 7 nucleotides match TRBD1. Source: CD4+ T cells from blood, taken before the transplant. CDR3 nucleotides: TGTGCCAGCAGTGAGGGACAGCCCTACAATGAGCAGTTCTTC. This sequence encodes CASSEGQPYNEQFF.